The clone carrying this T cell receptor (beta chain) appeared many times. What it binds is unknown. This entry comes from a study of response to subunit inactivated influenza vaccine. Study outcomes and limitations: Each seasonal flu vaccination may recruit only limited new T cells, authors suggested.

From the RT-PCR reads, TCRdb called clonotypes with MiXCR, one entry per CDR3 protein. Of 500,000 to 600,000 distinct CDR3 sequences listed, 10% to 15% were seen once; the top ten hold under 15%. This clonotype was sampled from a man aged 45-65 years who received an inactivated influenza vaccine. Sequencing used PBMCs from blood, obtained more than 35 days after vaccination.

This CDR3 is CASSSASFEQYF. The CDR3 DNA reads TGTGCCAGCAGTTCTGCCAGCTTCGAGCAGTACTTC. This chain connects TRBV6-6 to TRBJ2-7; D remains unclear. CDR3 length: 12 amino acids. The V gene's germline CDR1 is MNHNY and CDR2 SVGAGI (reference sequence). V was pared by 4 bases and J by 6 bases, with 10 bases between.